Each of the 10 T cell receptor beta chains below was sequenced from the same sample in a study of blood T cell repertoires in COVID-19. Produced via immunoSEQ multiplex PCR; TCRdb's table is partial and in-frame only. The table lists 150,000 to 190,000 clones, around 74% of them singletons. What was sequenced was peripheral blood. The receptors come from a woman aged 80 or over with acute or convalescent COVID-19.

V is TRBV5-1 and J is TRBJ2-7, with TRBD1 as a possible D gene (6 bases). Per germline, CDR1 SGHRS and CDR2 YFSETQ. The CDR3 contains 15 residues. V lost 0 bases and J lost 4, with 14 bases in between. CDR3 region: CASSLVPGVGYEQYF. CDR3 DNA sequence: TGCGCCAGCAGCTTGGTGCCAGGGGTTGGATACGAGCAGTACTTC.

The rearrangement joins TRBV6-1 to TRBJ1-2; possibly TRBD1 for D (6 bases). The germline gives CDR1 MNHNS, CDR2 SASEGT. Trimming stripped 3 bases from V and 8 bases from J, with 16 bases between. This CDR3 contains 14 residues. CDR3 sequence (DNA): TGTGCCAGCAGTGAGGGGGCCAGTCCAAAGGGCTACACCTTC. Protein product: CASSEGASPKGYTF.

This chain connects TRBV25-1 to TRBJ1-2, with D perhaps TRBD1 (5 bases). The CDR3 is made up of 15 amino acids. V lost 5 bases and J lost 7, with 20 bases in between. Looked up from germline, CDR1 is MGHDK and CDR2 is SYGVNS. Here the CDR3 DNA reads TGTGCCAGCAGTATCCCAACGCTCGGGGGGACTGGCTACACCTTC. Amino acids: CASSIPTLGGTGYTF.

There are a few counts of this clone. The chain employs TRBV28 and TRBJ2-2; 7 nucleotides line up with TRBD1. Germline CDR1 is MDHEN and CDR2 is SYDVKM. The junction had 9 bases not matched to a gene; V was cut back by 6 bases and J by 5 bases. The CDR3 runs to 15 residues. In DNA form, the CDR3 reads TGTGCCAGCAGCCGAGGGGGACAGCAGACCGGGGAGCTGTTTTTT. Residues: CASSRGGQQTGELFF.

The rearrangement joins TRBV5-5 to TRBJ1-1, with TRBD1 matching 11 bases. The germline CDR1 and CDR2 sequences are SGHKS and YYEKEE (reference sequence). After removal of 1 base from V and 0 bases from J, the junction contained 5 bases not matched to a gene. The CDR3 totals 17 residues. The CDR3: CASSLLWGQGVNTEAFF. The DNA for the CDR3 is TGTGCCAGCAGCTTGTTATGGGGACAGGGGGTGAACACTGAAGCTTTCTTT.

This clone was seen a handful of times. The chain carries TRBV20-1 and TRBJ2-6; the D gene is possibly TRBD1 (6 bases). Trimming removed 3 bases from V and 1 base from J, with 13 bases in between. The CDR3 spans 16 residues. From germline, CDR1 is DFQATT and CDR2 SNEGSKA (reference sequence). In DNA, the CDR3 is TGCAGTGCTAGTTTGGGGGCCCGTTCTGGGGCCAACGTCCTGACTTTC. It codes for CSASLGARSGANVLTF.

The CDR3 DNA is TGTGCCAGCAAGGGACAGGGGGAAAGGGGGCAGTTCTTC. Residues: CASKGQGERGQFF. The V and J genes are TRBV6-5 and TRBJ2-1, with 11 bases aligning to TRBD1. V gave up 7 bases and J gave up 12 bases; unmatched junction bases: 8. Germline assignment: CDR1 MNHEY and CDR2 SVGAGI. This CDR3 has 13 residues.

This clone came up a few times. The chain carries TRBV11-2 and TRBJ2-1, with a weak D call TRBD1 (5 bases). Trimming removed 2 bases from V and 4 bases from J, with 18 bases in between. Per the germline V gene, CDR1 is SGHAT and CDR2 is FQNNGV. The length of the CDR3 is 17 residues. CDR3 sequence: CASSLLQATDTYNEQFF. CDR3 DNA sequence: TGTGCCAGCAGCTTATTACAAGCGACAGATACATACAATGAGCAGTTCTTC. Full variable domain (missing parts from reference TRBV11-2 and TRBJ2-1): EAGVAQSPRYKIIEKRQSVAFWCNPISGHATLYWYQQILGQGPKLLIQFQNNGVVDDSQLPKDRFSAERLKGVDSTLKIQPAKLEDSAVYLCASSLLQATDTYNEQFFGPGTRLTVL.

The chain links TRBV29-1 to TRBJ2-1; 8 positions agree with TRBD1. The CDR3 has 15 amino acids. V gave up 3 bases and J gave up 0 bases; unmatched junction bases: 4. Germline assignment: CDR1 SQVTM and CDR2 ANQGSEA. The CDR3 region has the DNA TGCAGCGTTGAGGGACAGGCCAGCTCCTACAATGAGCAGTTCTTC. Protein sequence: CSVEGQASSYNEQFF.

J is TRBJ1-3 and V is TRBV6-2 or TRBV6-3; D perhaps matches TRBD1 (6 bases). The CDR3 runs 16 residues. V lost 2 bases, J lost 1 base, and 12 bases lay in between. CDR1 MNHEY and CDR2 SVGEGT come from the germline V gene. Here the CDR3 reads CASSYVGTLSGNTIYF. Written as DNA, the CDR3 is TGTGCCAGCAGTTACGTCGGGACACTGTCTGGAAACACCATATATTTT.